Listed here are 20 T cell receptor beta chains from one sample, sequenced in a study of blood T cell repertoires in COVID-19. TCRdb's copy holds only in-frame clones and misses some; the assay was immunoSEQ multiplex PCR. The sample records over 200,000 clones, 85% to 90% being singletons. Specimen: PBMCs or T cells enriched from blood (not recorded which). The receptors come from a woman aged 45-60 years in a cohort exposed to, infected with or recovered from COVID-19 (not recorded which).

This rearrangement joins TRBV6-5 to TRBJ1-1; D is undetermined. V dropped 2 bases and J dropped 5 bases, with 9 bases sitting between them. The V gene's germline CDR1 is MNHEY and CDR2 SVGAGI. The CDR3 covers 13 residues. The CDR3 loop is CASSYRRLTEAFF. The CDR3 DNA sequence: TGTGCCAGCAGTTACCGGAGACTGACTGAAGCTTTCTTT.

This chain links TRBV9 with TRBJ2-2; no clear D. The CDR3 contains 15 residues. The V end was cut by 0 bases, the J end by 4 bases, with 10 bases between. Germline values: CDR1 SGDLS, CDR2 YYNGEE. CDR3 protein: CASSVDVGSTGELFF. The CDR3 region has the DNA TGTGCCAGCAGCGTAGATGTTGGCAGCACCGGGGAGCTGTTTTTT.

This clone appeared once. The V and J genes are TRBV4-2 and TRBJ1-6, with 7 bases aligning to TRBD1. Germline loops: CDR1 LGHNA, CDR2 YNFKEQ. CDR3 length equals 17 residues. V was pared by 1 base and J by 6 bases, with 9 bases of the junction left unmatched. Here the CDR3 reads CASSQVRGGRSNSPLHF. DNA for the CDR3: TGTGCCAGCAGCCAAGTCCGAGGGGGCCGATCTAATTCACCCCTCCACTTT.

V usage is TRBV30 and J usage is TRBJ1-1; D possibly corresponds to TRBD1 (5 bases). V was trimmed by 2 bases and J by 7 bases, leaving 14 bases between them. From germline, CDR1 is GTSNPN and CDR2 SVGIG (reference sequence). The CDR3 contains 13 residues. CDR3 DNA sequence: TGTGCCTGGAGTATAAACCGTGACAGTGAAGCTTTCTTT. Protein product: CAWSINRDSEAFF.

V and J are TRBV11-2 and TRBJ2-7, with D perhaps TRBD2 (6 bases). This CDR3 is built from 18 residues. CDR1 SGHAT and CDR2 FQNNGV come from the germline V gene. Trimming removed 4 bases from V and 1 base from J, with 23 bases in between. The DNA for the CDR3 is TGTGCCAGCAGCTCCACTTCTTTCAACGCCGGGGGTTCCTACGAGCAGTACTTC. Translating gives CASSSTSFNAGGSYEQYF.

The CDR3 loop reads CASSLAGQQSPLHF. The CDR3 nucleotides are TGTGCCAGCAGCTTAGCAGGGCAGCAATCACCCCTCCACTTT. This chain connects TRBV11-2 to TRBJ1-6; possibly TRBD1 for D (5 bases). CDR3 length equals 14 residues. Germline CDR1 reads SGHAT; CDR2 reads FQNNGV. With 1 base removed from V and 10 bases from J, the gap between germline ends came to 11 bases.

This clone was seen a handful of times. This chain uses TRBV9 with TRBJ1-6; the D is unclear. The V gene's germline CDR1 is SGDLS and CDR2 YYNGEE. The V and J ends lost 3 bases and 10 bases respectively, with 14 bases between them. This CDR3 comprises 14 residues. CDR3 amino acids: CASSGGIPDSPLHF. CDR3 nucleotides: TGTGCCAGCAGCGGCGGGATACCAGACTCACCCCTCCACTTT.

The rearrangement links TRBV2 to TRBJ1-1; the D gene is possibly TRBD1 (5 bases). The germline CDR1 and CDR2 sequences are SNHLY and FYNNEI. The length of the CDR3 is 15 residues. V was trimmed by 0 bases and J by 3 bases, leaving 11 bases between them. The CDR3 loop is CASSEAQAGDTEAFF. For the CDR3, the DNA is TGTGCCAGCAGTGAAGCGCAGGCGGGGGACACTGAAGCTTTCTTT.

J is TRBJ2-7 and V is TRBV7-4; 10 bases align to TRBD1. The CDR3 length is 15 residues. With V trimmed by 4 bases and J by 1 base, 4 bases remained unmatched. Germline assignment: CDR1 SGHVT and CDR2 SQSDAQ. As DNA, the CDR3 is TGTGCCAGCAGCTACCCGGGACAGGGGTCCTACGAGCAGTACTTC. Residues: CASSYPGQGSYEQYF.

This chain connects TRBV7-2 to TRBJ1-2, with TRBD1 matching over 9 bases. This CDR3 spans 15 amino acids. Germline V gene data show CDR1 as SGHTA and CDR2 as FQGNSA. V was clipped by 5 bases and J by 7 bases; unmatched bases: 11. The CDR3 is CASSKSNRGLSGYTF. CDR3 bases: TGTGCCAGCAGCAAATCAAACAGGGGGCTTAGTGGCTACACCTTC. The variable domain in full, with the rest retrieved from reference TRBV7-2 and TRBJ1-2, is GAGVSQSPSNKVTEKGKDVELRCDPISGHTALYWYRQSLGQGLEFLIYFQGNSAPDKSGLPSDRFSAERTGGSVSTLTIQRTQQEDSAVYLCASSKSNRGLSGYTFGSGTRLTVV.

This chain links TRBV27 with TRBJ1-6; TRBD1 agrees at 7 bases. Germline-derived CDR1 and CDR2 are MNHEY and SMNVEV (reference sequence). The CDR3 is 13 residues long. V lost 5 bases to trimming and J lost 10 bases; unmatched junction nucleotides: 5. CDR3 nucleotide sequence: TGTGCCAGCAGTGCAGACAGGGCCTCACCCCTCCACTTT. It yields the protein CASSADRASPLHF.

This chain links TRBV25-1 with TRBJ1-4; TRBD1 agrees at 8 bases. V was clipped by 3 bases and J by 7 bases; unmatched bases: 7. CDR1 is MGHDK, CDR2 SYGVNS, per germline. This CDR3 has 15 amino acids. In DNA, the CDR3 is TGTGCCAGCAGTGAGTCGTTACAGGGGGTTGAAAAACTGTTTTTT. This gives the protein CASSESLQGVEKLFF.

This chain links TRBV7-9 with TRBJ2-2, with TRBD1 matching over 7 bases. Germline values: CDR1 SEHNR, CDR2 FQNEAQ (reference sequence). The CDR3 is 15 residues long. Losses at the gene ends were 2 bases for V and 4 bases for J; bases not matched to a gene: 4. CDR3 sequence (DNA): TGTGCCAGCAGCTTATCAAACAGGGGCACCGGGGAGCTGTTTTTT. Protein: CASSLSNRGTGELFF.

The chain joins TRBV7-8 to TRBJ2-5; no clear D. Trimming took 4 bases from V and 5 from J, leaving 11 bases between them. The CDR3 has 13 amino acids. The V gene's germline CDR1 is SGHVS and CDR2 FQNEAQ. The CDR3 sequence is CASSSGTWETQYF. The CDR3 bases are TGTGCCAGCAGCTCAGGCACCTGGGAGACCCAGTACTTC. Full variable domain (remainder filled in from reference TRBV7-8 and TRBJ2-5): GAGVSQSPRYKVAKRGQDVALRCDPISGHVSLFWYQQALGQGPEFLTYFQNEAQLDKSGLPSDRFFAERPEGSVSTLKIQRTQQEDSAVYLCASSSGTWETQYFGPGTRLLVL.

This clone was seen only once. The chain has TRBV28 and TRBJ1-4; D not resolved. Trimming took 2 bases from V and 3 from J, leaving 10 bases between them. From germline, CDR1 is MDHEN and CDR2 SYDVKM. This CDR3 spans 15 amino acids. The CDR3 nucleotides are TGTGCCAGCAGTTTAGCCGGGTACCCTAATGAAAAACTGTTTTTT. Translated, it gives CASSLAGYPNEKLFF.

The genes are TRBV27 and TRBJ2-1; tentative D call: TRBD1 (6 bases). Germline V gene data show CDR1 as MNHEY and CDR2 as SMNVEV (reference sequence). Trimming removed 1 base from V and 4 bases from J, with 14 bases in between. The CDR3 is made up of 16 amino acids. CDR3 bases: TGTGCCAGCAGTTTATTCCTGGGGGCCGGATACAATGAGCAGTTCTTC. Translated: CASSLFLGAGYNEQFF.

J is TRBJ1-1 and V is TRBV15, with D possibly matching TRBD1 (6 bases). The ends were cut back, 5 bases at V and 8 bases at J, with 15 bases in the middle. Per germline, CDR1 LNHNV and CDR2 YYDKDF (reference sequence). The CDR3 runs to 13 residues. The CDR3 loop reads CATSSVGTREAFF. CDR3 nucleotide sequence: TGTGCCACCAGCTCCGTGGGGACAAGGGAAGCTTTCTTT.

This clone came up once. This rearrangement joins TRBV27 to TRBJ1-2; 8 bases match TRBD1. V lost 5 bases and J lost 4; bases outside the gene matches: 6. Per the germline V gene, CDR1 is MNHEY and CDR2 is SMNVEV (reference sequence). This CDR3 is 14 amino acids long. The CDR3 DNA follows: TGTGCCAGCAGTGAACTCGGGACAGGCTATGGCTACACCTTC. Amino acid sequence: CASSELGTGYGYTF.

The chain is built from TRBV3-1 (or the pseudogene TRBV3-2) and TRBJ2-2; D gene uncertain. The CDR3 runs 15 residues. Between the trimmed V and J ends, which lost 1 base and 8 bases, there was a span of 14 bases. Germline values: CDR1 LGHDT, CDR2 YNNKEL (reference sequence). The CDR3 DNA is TGTGCCAGCAGCCAAGCGGTTGTCCGTGCAGGGGAGCTGTTTTTT. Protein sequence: CASSQAVVRAGELFF.

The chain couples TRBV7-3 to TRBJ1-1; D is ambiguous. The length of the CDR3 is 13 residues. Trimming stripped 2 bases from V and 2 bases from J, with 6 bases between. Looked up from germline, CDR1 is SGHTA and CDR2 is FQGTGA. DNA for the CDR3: TGTGCCAGCAGCTTATACGGTAACACTGAAGCTTTCTTT. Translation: CASSLYGNTEAFF.